This T cell receptor (beta chain) was captured by sequencing in a study of T cells after yellow fever vaccination. Study as a whole: SMART-Seq v4 Ultra Low Input prepared the low-cell-number fractions.

Study-level results: Reappearing after the booster were most of the clones from primary vaccination (around 95% CD4, 70% to 90% CD8). Overlap between CD4 and CD8 compartments was detected for a small share of clonotypes.

This CDR3 has 16 amino acids. CDR1 is KGHDR, CDR2 SFDVKD, per germline. V lost 3 bases, J lost 7 bases, and 7 bases stayed unmatched. 5'RACE template switching generated TCR cDNA, adding a universal primer site and UMIs. TCRdb processed the 5' RACE reads anew with MiXCR; each CDR3 protein has one entry. The data contain some 160,000 distinct CDR3 sequences, over 7% of them singletons. Notes on this clonotype: Its antigen is still unknown.

This sample comprised CD8+ T cells sorted from PBMCs, obtained 45 days after the yellow fever booster vaccination. This rearrangement joins TRBV24-1 to TRBJ2-1; 11 bases line up with TRBD2. This receptor was obtained from a man younger than 35 who received the YFV17D yellow fever vaccine. The CDR3 DNA sequence: TGTGCCACCAGTGATCGGCTAGCGGGGGGCGATAATGAGCAGTTCTTC. It encodes CATSDRLAGGDNEQFF.